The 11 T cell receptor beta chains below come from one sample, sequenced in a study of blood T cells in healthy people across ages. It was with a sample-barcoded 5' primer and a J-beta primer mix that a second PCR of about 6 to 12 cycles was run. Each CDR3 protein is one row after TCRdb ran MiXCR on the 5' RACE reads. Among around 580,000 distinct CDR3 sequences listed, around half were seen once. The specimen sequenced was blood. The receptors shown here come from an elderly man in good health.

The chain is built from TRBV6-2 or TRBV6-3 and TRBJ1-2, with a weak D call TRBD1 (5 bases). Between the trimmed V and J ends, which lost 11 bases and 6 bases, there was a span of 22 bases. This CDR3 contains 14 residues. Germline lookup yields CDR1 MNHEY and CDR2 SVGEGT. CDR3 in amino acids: CAAGDGALGDGYTF. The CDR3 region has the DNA TGTGCCGCGGGGGACGGAGCACTGGGGGATGGCTACACCTTC.

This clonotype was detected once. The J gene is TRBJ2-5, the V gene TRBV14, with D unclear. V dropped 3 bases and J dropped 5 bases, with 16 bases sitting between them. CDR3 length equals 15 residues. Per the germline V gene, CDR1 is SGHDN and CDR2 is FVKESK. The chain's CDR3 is CASSHRGPSRETQYF. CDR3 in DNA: TGTGCCAGCAGCCATAGAGGTCCTTCACGGGAGACCCAGTACTTC.

The CDR3 nucleotides are TGCGCCAGCACCTCTTGGGGATCCGGGGAGCTGTTTTTT. Protein: CASTSWGSGELFF. The chain has TRBV5-1 and TRBJ2-2; D ambiguous. Deletions cut 6 bases from V and 6 bases from J, with 12 bases between. From germline, CDR1 is SGHRS and CDR2 YFSETQ. CDR3 length: 13 residues.

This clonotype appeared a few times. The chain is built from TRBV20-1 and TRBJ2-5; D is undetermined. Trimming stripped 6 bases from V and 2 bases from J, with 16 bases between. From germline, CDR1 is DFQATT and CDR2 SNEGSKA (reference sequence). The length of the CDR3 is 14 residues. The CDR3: CSALQPPGQETQYF. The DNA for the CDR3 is TGCAGTGCCCTACAACCGCCAGGTCAAGAGACCCAGTACTTC.

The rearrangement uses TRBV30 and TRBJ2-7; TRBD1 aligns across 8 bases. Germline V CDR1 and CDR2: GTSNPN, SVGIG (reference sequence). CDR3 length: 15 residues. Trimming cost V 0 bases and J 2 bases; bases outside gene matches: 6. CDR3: CAWSVLGQGPYEQYF. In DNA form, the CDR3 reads TGTGCCTGGAGTGTACTAGGACAGGGTCCCTACGAGCAGTACTTC.

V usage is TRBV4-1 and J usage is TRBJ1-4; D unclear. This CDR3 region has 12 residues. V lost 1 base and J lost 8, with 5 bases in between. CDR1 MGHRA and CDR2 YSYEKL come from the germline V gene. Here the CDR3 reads CASSQAYEKLFF. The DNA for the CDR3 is TGCGCCAGCAGCCAAGCATACGAAAAACTGTTTTTT.

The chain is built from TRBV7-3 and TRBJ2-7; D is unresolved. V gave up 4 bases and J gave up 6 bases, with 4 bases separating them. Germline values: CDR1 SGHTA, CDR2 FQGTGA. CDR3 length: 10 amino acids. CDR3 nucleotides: TGTGCCAGCAGCTGGGGCGAGCAGTACTTC. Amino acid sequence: CASSWGEQYF. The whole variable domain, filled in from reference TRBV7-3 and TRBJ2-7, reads GAGVSQTPSNKVTEKGKYVELRCDPISGHTALYWYRQSLGQGPEFLIYFQGTGAADDSGLPNDRFFAVRPEGSVSTLKIQRTERGDSAVYLCASSWGEQYFGPGTRLTVT.

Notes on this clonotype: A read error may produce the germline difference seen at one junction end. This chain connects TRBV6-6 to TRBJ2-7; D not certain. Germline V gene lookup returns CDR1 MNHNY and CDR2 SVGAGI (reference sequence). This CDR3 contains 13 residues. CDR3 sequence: CANSYVPSYEQYF. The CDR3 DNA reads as TGTGCCAACAGTTATGTACCCTCCTACGAGCAGTACTTC.

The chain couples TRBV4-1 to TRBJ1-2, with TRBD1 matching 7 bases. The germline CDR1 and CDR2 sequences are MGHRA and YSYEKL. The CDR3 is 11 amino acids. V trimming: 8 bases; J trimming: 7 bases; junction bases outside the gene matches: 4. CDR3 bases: TGCGCCAGCCGACAGGGAGCTGGCTACACCTTC. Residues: CASRQGAGYTF.

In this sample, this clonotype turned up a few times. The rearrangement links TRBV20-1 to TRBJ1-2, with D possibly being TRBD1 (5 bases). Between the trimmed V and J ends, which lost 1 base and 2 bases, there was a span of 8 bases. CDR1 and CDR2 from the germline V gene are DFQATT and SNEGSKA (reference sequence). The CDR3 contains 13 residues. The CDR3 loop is CSARVGGNYGYTF. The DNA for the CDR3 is TGCAGTGCTAGAGTTGGGGGAAACTATGGCTACACCTTC.

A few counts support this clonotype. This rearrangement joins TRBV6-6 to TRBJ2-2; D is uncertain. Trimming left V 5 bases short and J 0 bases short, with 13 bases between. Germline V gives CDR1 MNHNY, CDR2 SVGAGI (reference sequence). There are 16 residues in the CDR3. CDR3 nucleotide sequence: TGTGCCAGCAGTACCGGAGACGCCTCGAACACCGGGGAGCTGTTTTTT. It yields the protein CASSTGDASNTGELFF.